The 5 T cell receptor beta chains below all came from one sample that was sequenced in a study of identical twins. TCRdb reprocessed the 5' RACE reads via MiXCR and lists one record per CDR3 protein. The sample yields around 1.7 million distinct CDR3 sequences, 32% seen once. Sequencing was done on a sample of cord blood. The receptor source for this set is a newborn girl in good health.

This clonotype was seen more than once but under ten times. The J gene is TRBJ2-7, the V gene TRBV5-1; 7 bases agree with TRBD2. This CDR3 contains 14 residues. Germline V gene data show CDR1 as SGHRS and CDR2 as YFSETQ. The J segment lost 7 bases and the V segment lost 2 bases, leaving 9 bases of the junction unmatched. In DNA form, the CDR3 reads TGCGCCAGCAGCTTAAGCGGGACCTACAATGAGCAGTACTTC. Amino acid sequence: CASSLSGTYNEQYF.

V usage is TRBV6-2 or TRBV6-3 and J usage is TRBJ2-1, with no clear D. V was pared by 2 bases and J by 10 bases, with 9 bases between. CDR1 and CDR2 from the germline V gene are MNHEY and SVGEGT. The CDR3 is 12 residues long. CDR3 sequence (DNA): TGTGCCAGCAGTTACCGATCCTACGAGCAGTTCTTC. It encodes CASSYRSYEQFF.

This clonotype was seen more than once but under ten times. The chain employs TRBV7-9 and TRBJ1-1; a weak D match, TRBD1 (6 bases). V gave up 7 bases and J gave up 1 base, with 10 bases separating them. There are 13 residues in the CDR3. The germline V gene has CDR1 SEHNR and CDR2 FQNEAQ (reference sequence). The DNA for the CDR3 is TGTGCCAGCATCCTACAGGGGAACACTGAAGCTTTCTTT. Translating it yields CASILQGNTEAFF. The entire variable domain, with the rest obtained from reference TRBV7-9 and TRBJ1-1, is as follows: DTGVSQNPRHKITKRGQNVTFRCDPISEHNRLYWYRQTLGQGPEFLTYFQNEAQLEKSRLLSDRFSAERPKGSFSTLEIQRTEQGDSAMYLCASILQGNTEAFFGQGTRLTVV.

The chain combines TRBV30 with TRBJ1-2; the match to TRBD1 covers 8 bases. Germline V gene data show CDR1 as GTSNPN and CDR2 as SVGIG (reference sequence). The CDR3 contains 12 residues. Trimming took 4 bases from V and 4 from J; bases not matched to a gene: 2. CDR3 protein: CAWIGQGYGYTF. The CDR3 coding sequence is TGTGCCTGGATAGGACAGGGCTATGGCTACACCTTC.

This clonotype was found many times. The rearrangement links TRBV6-6 to TRBJ2-7; D gene unclear. With 0 bases removed from V and 4 bases from J, the gap between germline ends came to 4 bases. There are 12 residues in the CDR3. The germline CDR1 and CDR2 sequences are MNHNY and SVGAGI (reference sequence). The CDR3 region is CASSYSMYEQYF. The CDR3, as DNA: TGTGCCAGCAGTTACTCGATGTACGAGCAGTACTTC.